The entry that follows covers one TCR beta chain sequence. Its target is unknown. This sample was taken from a study of T cell responses to AZD1222 COVID-19 vaccine. Regarding the study as a whole: Spike-specific TCR breadth and depth grew following two AZD1222 doses. Only five or six AZD1222 recipients tested seropositive at baseline. Donors were largely white British and mainly female; clonal diversity was possibly underestimated.

Germline lookup yields CDR1 SGHVS and CDR2 FQNEAQ. V lost 1 base, J lost 10 bases, and 7 bases lay in between. The CDR3 is made up of 12 amino acids. The protocol was immunoSEQ multiplex PCR, while the TCRdb copy is restricted to in-frame clones and leaves out a portion. The sample yields some 110,000 clones, around 84% seen once. The rearrangement uses TRBV7-8 and TRBJ1-4; D not certain. Sequenced material: peripheral blood, taken 28 days after the second AZD1222 dose. The receptor was isolated from an adult who received the AZD1222 COVID-19 vaccine. DNA of the CDR3: TGTGCCAGCAGCTTAGGGCGACGAAAACTGTTTTTT. Translating it yields CASSLGRRKLFF.